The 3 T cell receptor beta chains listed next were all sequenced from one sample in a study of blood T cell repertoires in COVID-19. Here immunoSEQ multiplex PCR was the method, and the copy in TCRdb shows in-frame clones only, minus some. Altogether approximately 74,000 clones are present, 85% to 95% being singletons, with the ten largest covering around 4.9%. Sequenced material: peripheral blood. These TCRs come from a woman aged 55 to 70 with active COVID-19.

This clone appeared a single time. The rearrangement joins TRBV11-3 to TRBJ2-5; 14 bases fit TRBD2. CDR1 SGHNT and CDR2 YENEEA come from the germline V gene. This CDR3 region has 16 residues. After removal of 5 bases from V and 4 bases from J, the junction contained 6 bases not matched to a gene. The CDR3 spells CASSLGLAGVRETQYF. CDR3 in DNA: TGTGCCAGCAGCCTGGGACTAGCGGGAGTCCGAGAGACCCAGTACTTC.

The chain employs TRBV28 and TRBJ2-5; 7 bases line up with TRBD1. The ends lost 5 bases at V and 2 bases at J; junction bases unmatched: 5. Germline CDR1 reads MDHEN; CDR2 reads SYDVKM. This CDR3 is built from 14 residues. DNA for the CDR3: TGTGCCAGCAGTGTGCCGGGACAGCAAGAGACCCAGTACTTC. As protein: CASSVPGQQETQYF.

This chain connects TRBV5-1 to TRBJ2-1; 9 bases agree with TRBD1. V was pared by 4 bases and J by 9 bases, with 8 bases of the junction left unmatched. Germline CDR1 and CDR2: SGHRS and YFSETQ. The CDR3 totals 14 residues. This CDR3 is CASSQGQGMGEQFF. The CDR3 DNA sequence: TGCGCCAGCAGCCAGGGACAGGGAATGGGTGAGCAGTTCTTC.